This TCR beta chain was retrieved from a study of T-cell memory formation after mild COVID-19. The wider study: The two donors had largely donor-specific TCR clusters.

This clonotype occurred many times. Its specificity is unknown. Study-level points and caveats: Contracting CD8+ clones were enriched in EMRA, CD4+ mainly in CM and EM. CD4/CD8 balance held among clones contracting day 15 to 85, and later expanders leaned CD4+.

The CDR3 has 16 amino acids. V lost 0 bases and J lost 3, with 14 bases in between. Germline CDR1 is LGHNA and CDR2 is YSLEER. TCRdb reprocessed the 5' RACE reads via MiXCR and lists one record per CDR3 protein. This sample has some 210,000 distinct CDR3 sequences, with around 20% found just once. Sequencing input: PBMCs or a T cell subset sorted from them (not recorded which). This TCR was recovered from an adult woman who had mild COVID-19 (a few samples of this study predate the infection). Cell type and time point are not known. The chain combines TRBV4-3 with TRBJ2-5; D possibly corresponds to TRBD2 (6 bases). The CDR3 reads CASSQEAGSREETQYF. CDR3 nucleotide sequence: TGCGCCAGCAGCCAAGAGGCGGGAAGCAGGGAAGAGACCCAGTACTTC.